A selection of T cell receptor beta chains follows, all from one sample in a study of blood T cell repertoires in COVID-19. Data came from immunoSEQ multiplex PCR; TCRdb stores just in-frame clones and leaves some out. The sample lists under 200,000 clones; 84% were seen once. Material for sequencing was peripheral blood. The receptors were sampled from a woman aged 80 or over with COVID-19, enrolled during active disease. The CDR3 runs from the conserved cysteine through the conserved F or W. D genes are given only for firm matches. Only some rows state a clone size, as once, few, many or a class for expanded clones.

D gene	clone size	V gene	J gene	CDR3 protein	CDR3 DNA
TRBD2	NA	TRBV5-6	TRBJ2-7	CASSILGTSGEQYF	TGTGCCAGCAGCATACTCGGGACTAGCGGCGAACAGTACTTC
NA	NA	TRBV18	TRBJ2-3	CASSPQGGVTDTQYF	TGTGCCAGCTCACCACAGGGCGGGGTAACAGATACGCAGTATTTT
TRBD1	NA	TRBV18	TRBJ2-7	CASSPSQGYEQYF	TGTGCCAGCTCACCCTCACAGGGGTACGAGCAGTACTTC
NA	NA	TRBV7-3	TRBJ1-2	CASSPRGGGSLSGYTF	TGTGCCAGCAGCCCACGCGGGGGTGGATCCCTATCTGGCTACACCTTC
TRBD2	NA	TRBV5-1	TRBJ2-7	CASSDWELAGVWEQYF	TGCGCCAGCAGTGATTGGGAACTAGCGGGAGTATGGGAGCAGTACTTC
TRBD1	NA	TRBV27	TRBJ2-7	CASSFDRGGRYEQYF	TGTGCCAGCAGTTTCGACAGGGGCGGTCGTTACGAGCAGTACTTC
NA	NA	TRBV2	TRBJ2-7	CASSEPRLPSYEQYF	TGTGCCAGCAGTGAACCTCGGTTACCCTCCTACGAGCAGTACTTC
NA	NA	TRBV7-3	TRBJ2-2	CASSSSTGELFF	TGTGCCAGCAGCTCCAGCACCGGGGAGCTGTTTTTT
TRBD2	NA	TRBV19	TRBJ2-7	CASSPSAGLLSYEQYF	TGTGCCAGTAGTCCTTCAGCGGGACTCCTCTCCTACGAGCAGTACTTC
NA	NA	TRBV30	TRBJ1-3	CAWSAGSGNTIYF	TGTGCCTGGAGTGCGGGGTCTGGAAACACCATATATTTT
NA	NA	TRBV27	TRBJ2-3	CASSPTSFTDTQYF	TGTGCCAGCAGTCCCACTAGCTTTACAGATACGCAGTATTTT
NA	NA	TRBV2	TRBJ2-1	CASSEDGGAYNEQFF	TGTGCCAGCAGTGAAGATGGGGGCGCCTACAATGAGCAGTTCTTC
NA	NA	TRBV27	TRBJ2-2	CASSLRTYTGELFF	TGTGCCAGCAGTTTACGGACTTACACCGGGGAGCTGTTTTTT
NA	NA	TRBV24-1	TRBJ1-4	CATSAAGANEKLFF	TGTGCCACCAGTGCGGCAGGGGCCAATGAAAAACTGTTTTTT
TRBD1	few	TRBV3-1/TRBV3-2	TRBJ2-7	CASSHSRDRGYEQYF	TGTGCCAGCAGCCACTCTAGGGACAGGGGCTACGAGCAGTACTTC
NA	NA	TRBV6-1	TRBJ1-1	CASSEVSREVGFF	TGTGCCAGCAGTGAAGTTTCGAGAGAAGTTGGTTTCTTT
TRBD1	NA	TRBV5-6	TRBJ1-4	CASSLGTGGSEKLFF	TGTGCCAGCAGCTTAGGGACAGGGGGCTCTGAAAAACTGTTTTTT
NA	NA	TRBV7-2	TRBJ2-3	CASSLRSSTDTQYF	TGTGCCAGCAGCTTAAGGAGCAGCACAGATACGCAGTATTTT
NA	NA	TRBV20-1	TRBJ1-5	CSASTGVQPQHF	TGCAGTGCTAGTACGGGAGTGCAGCCCCAGCATTTT
TRBD1	few	TRBV7-2	TRBJ1-1	CASSPYGQGAEAFF	TGTGCCAGCAGCCCTTACGGACAGGGCGCTGAAGCTTTCTTT
NA	NA	TRBV6-5	TRBJ2-7	CASRFTGTYEQYF	TGTGCCAGCAGATTCACAGGGACCTACGAGCAGTACTTC
TRBD1	NA	TRBV18	TRBJ1-3	CASSPSQGAYGNTIYF	TGTGCCAGCTCACCGTCACAGGGGGCTTATGGAAACACCATATATTTT
TRBD1	NA	TRBV30	TRBJ1-3	CAWSRTGISGNTIYF	TGTGCCTGGAGTAGGACAGGGATCTCTGGAAACACCATATATTTT
TRBD1	NA	TRBV6-5	TRBJ1-1	CASSPPQGAGSEAFF	TGTGCCAGCAGTCCTCCCCAGGGGGCTGGATCTGAAGCTTTCTTT
NA	NA	TRBV21-1	TRBJ2-5	CASRLAGDGTQYF	TGTGCCAGCCGTCTAGCGGGGGACGGGACCCAGTACTTC
NA	few	TRBV5-1	TRBJ1-6	CASSFEALSSYSPLHF	TGCGCCAGCAGCTTTGAGGCTCTCTCTTCTTATTCACCCCTCCACTTT
TRBD1	NA	TRBV19	TRBJ1-4	CASSQAGTGELFF	TGTGCCAGTAGCCAAGCCGGGACAGGGGAACTGTTTTTT
NA	once	TRBV2	TRBJ2-5	CASSRTSGWETQYF	TGTGCCAGCAGTCGGACCTCGGGGTGGGAGACCCAGTACTTC
TRBD1	NA	TRBV10-3	TRBJ1-1	CAISHGTENTEAFF	TGTGCCATCAGCCACGGGACAGAGAACACTGAAGCTTTCTTT
NA	once	TRBV11-2	TRBJ1-1	CASSLFGTEAFF	TGTGCCAGCAGCTTATTCGGCACTGAAGCTTTCTTT
TRBD1	NA	TRBV14	TRBJ2-3	CASSLLTGSIADTQYF	TGTGCCAGCAGCCTACTGACAGGGTCAATTGCAGATACGCAGTATTTT
NA	NA	TRBV5-5	TRBJ1-5	CASSLKDGGTSNQPQHF	TGTGCCAGCAGCCTCAAAGACGGGGGGACTAGCAATCAGCCCCAGCATTTT
TRBD2	NA	TRBV5-5	TRBJ2-5	CASSLGVAGGPETQYF	TGTGCCAGCAGCTTGGGGGTAGCGGGGGGCCCGGAGACCCAGTACTTC
TRBD1	NA	TRBV4-3	TRBJ1-2	CASSPDRGLKGYTF	TGCGCCAGCAGCCCGGACAGGGGGCTTAAAGGCTACACCTTC
TRBD1	NA	TRBV7-2	TRBJ2-2	CASSSQGARITGELFF	TGTGCCAGCAGCTCCCAGGGGGCGCGTATCACCGGGGAGCTGTTTTTT
NA	NA	TRBV15	TRBJ2-7	CATSRAPPPSEQYF	TGTGCCACCAGCAGAGCCCCCCCTCCCTCCGAGCAGTACTTC
NA	NA	TRBV6-6	TRBJ1-1	CASSGETNTEAFF	TGTGCCAGCAGCGGGGAAACGAACACTGAAGCTTTCTTT
TRBD1	NA	TRBV2	TRBJ2-2	CATRQGRPGELFF	TGTGCCACCAGACAGGGGCGGCCCGGGGAGCTGTTTTTT
NA	NA	TRBV7-6	TRBJ2-3	CASSLASGGTDTQYF	TGTGCCAGCAGCTTAGCGTCAGGGGGCACAGATACGCAGTATTTT
TRBD2	few	TRBV10-2	TRBJ2-2	CASRLTSGPGTGELFF	TGCGCCAGCAGACTCACTAGCGGACCGGGGACCGGGGAGCTGTTTTTT
NA	NA	TRBV3-1/TRBV3-2	TRBJ2-1	CASSQGLGAHNEQFF	TGTGCCAGCAGCCAAGGATTAGGAGCCCACAATGAGCAGTTCTTC
TRBD1	NA	TRBV18	TRBJ1-4	CASRTGTNEKLFF	TGTGCCAGCCGGACAGGAACTAATGAAAAACTGTTTTTT
TRBD2	NA	TRBV24-1	TRBJ2-3	CATSGPGTSGRAFSTDTQYF	TGTGCCACCAGTGGACCTGGGACTAGCGGGAGGGCCTTTTCCACAGATACGCAGTATTTT